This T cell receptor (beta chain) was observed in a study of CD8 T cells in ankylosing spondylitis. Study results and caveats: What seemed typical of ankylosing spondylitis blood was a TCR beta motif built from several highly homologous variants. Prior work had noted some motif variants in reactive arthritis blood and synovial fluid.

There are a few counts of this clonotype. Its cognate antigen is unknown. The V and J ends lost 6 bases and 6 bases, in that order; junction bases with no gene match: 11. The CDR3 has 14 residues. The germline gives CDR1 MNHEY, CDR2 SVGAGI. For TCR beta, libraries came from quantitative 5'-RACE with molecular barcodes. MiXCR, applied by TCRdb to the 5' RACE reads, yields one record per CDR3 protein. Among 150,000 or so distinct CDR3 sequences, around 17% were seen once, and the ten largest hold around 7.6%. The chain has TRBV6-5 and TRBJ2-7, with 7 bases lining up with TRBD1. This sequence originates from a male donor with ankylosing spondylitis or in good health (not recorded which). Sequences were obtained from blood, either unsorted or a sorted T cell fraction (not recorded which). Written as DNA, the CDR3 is TGTGCCAGCAGGAGGGGACAGCACTTTTTCGAGCAGTACTTC. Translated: CASRRGQHFFEQYF.